The 13 T cell receptor beta chains reported below all come from one sample, sequenced in a study of cytomegalovirus exposure and HLA in healthy donors. Here immunoSEQ multiplex PCR was the method, and the copy in TCRdb shows in-frame clones only, minus some. The sample holds 200,000 or so clones, around 90% seen once. Sample: PBMCs. The receptors here all came from a woman younger than 35 in good health and CMV-seropositive.

V and J are TRBV28 and TRBJ1-5; 10 nucleotides line up with TRBD1. V shed 2 bases and J 7 bases; nucleotides not matched to a gene: 26. The CDR3 runs 22 residues. The germline CDR1 and CDR2 sequences are MDHEN and SYDVKM. CDR3 sequence: CASSLVVPRVGETGGRRQPQHF. The CDR3 region has the DNA TGTGCCAGCAGTTTAGTCGTGCCACGCGTCGGGGAGACAGGGGGCCGTAGGCAGCCCCAGCATTTT.

V usage is TRBV27 and J usage is TRBJ1-5; possible D gene TRBD1, 5 bases. The CDR3 loop spans 13 amino acids. Germline V gene data show CDR1 as MNHEY and CDR2 as SMNVEV (reference sequence). V was trimmed by 6 bases and J by 5 bases, leaving 11 bases between them. The CDR3 loop reads CASREGPDQPQHF. The CDR3 DNA reads as TGTGCCAGCAGGGAGGGGCCGGATCAGCCCCAGCATTTT.

The chain joins TRBV5-1 to TRBJ2-5; 7 positions match TRBD2. CDR3 length: 14 residues. V lost 4 bases and J lost 5; bases outside the gene matches: 8. Germline V gene data show CDR1 as SGHRS and CDR2 as YFSETQ. CDR3 in amino acids: CASSPGGTGETQYF. As DNA, the CDR3 is TGCGCCAGCAGCCCCGGGGGGACGGGGGAGACCCAGTACTTC.

In this sample, this clone turned up once. This sequence joins TRBV27 and TRBJ2-5, with 10 bases lining up with TRBD1. Unmatched junction bases numbered 6, after V lost 6 bases and J lost 5 bases. Germline CDR1 is MNHEY and CDR2 is SMNVEV (reference sequence). The CDR3 is 14 residues long. CDR3 DNA: TGTGCCAGCAGCCGGGACAGGGGATTGGAGACCCAGTACTTC. It is translated as CASSRDRGLETQYF.

The chain combines TRBV28 with TRBJ2-1; 7 bases are a match to TRBD1. The germline V gene encodes CDR1 MDHEN and CDR2 SYDVKM. The CDR3 runs 15 residues. V was clipped by 3 bases and J by 2 bases; unmatched bases: 4. The CDR3: CASSLSQGAYNEQFF. The CDR3 DNA sequence: TGTGCCAGCAGTTTGTCGCAGGGGGCCTACAATGAGCAGTTCTTC.

This clone is a singleton in its sample. The gene calls are TRBV7-9 and TRBJ1-2; D is undetermined. V was cut by 3 bases and J by 8 bases, with 13 bases left in between. The germline gives CDR1 SEHNR, CDR2 FQNEAQ (reference sequence). The CDR3 consists of 13 residues. CDR3 sequence: CASSLRGDRGYTF. In nucleotides, the CDR3 is TGTGCCAGCAGCTTGCGAGGAGATCGGGGCTACACCTTC.

This chain joins TRBV4-1 and TRBJ2-7; maybe TRBD2 (5 bases). The CDR3 has 15 amino acids. Trimming removed 4 bases at V and 2 bases at J, with 15 bases between. The germline V gene has CDR1 MGHRA and CDR2 YSYEKL. CDR3 nucleotides: TGCGCCAGCAGCCCGCAACCCGGAGGAACCTACGAGCAGTACTTC. It specifies CASSPQPGGTYEQYF.

V is TRBV6-1 and J is TRBJ1-1; TRBD1 is a possible D gene (5 bases). Germline CDR1 and CDR2: MNHNS and SASEGT. V gave up 5 bases and J gave up 4 bases, with 14 bases separating them. The CDR3 length is 14 residues. The CDR3 loop is CASSSEGDSTEAFF. The CDR3 DNA sequence: TGTGCCAGCAGTAGCGAAGGGGATAGCACTGAAGCTTTCTTT.

The chain recombines TRBV6-5 with TRBJ2-1; D unresolved. The CDR3 spans 13 residues. V dropped 4 bases and J dropped 5 bases, with 9 bases sitting between them. Germline V gives CDR1 MNHEY, CDR2 SVGAGI. The CDR3, as DNA: TGTGCCAGCAGTTCAGTTCTCGACAATGAGCAGTTCTTC. This gives the protein CASSSVLDNEQFF.

The chain is built from TRBV27 and TRBJ2-2; 7 bases agree with TRBD2. The CDR3 runs 15 residues. Losses at the gene ends were 5 bases for V and 4 bases for J; bases not matched to a gene: 7. From germline, CDR1 is MNHEY and CDR2 SMNVEV (reference sequence). The DNA of the CDR3 is TGTGCCAGCAGTGCCTCCGGGACTATCACCGGGGAGCTGTTTTTT. Translation gives CASSASGTITGELFF.

J is TRBJ2-7 and V is TRBV27, with 7 bases fitting TRBD1. V was clipped by 6 bases and J by 4 bases; unmatched bases: 6. Germline CDR1 MNHEY, CDR2 SMNVEV (reference sequence). This CDR3 region has 13 residues. The CDR3 loop is CASSRTGFYEQYF. CDR3 sequence (DNA): TGTGCCAGCAGCCGGACAGGTTTTTACGAGCAGTACTTC.

This clone was seen only once. J is TRBJ2-3 and V is TRBV10-3; D remains unclear. Trimming removed 2 bases at V and 4 bases at J, with 7 bases between. The CDR3 is 13 residues long. The germline gives CDR1 ENHRY, CDR2 SYGVKD. The CDR3 DNA follows: TGTGCCATCAGTGAGGTTCGGGCAGATACGCAGTATTTT. Protein sequence: CAISEVRADTQYF.

The rearrangement joins TRBV15 to TRBJ1-5; unclear D gene. Trimming took off 1 base at V and 0 bases at J, with 10 bases between the two ends. CDR1 LNHNV and CDR2 YYDKDF come from the germline V gene (reference sequence). The CDR3 covers 16 residues. The CDR3 spells CATSRVPGFSNQPQHF. For the CDR3, the DNA is TGTGCCACCAGCAGAGTCCCCGGGTTTAGCAATCAGCCCCAGCATTTT.